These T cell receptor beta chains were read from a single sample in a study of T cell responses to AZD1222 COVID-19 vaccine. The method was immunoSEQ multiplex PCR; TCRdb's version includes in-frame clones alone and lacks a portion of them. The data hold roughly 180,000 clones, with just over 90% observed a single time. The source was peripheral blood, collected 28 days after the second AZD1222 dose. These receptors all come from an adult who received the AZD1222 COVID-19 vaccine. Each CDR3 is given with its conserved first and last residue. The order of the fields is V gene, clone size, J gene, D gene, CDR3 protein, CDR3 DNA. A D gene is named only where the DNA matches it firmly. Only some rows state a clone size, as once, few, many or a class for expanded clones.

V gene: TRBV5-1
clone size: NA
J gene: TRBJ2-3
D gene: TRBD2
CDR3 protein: CASSRGLAGVIGTDTQYF
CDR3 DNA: TGCGCCAGCAGCCGAGGACTAGCGGGAGTCATTGGCACAGATACGCAGTATTTT

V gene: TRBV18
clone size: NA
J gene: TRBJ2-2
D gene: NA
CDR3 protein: CASSPSMAGTNTGELFF
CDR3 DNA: TGTGCCAGCTCACCAAGCATGGCGGGGACGAACACCGGGGAGCTGTTTTTT

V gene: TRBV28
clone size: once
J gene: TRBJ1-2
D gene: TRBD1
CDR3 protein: CASSPDRVGGYTF
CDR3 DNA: TGTGCCAGCAGTCCCGACAGGGTCGGGGGCTACACCTTC

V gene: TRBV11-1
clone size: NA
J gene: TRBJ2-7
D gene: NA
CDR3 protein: CASSEPDRPYEQYF
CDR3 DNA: TGTGCCAGCAGCGAACCGGACCGTCCCTACGAGCAGTACTTC

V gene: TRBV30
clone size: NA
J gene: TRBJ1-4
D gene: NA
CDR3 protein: CAWSVTADEKLFF
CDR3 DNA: TGTGCCTGGAGTGTAACAGCGGATGAAAAACTGTTTTTT

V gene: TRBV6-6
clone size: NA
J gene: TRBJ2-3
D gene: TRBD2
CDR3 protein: CASSYPGEGDTQYF
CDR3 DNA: TGTGCCAGCAGTTACCCCGGGGAGGGAGATACGCAGTATTTT

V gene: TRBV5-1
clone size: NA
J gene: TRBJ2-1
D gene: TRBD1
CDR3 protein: CASSLDPGQGMWEQFF
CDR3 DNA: TGCGCCAGCAGCTTGGACCCGGGACAGGGTATGTGGGAGCAGTTCTTC

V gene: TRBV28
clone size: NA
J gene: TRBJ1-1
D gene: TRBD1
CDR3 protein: CASNRPPGWDRHTEAFF
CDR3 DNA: TGTGCCAGCAATCGCCCCCCCGGGTGGGACAGACACACTGAAGCTTTCTTT

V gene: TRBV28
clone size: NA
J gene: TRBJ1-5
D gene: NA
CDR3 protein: CASLLEAGANQPQHF
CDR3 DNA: TGTGCCAGCCTCCTCGAAGCCGGGGCCAATCAGCCCCAGCATTTT

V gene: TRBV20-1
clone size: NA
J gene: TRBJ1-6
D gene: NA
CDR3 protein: CSARKGSPLHF
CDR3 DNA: TGCAGTGCTAGAAAGGGTTCACCCCTCCACTTT

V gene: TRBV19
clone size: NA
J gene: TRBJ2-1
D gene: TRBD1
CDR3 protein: CASSRGQSYNEQFF
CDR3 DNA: TGTGCCAGTAGCAGGGGACAGTCCTACAATGAGCAGTTCTTC

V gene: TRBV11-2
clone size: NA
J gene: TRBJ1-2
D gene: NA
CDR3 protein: CASSLSRGGNYGYTF
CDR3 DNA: TGTGCCAGCAGTCTCTCGCGGGGGGGCAACTATGGCTACACCTTC

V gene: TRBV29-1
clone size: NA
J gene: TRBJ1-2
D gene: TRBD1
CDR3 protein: CSVETGGGGYTF
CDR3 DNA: TGCAGCGTTGAAACAGGGGGAGGAGGCTACACCTTC

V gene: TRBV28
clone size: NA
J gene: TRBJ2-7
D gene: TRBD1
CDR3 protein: CASSLRDRGPYEQYF
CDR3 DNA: TGTGCCAGCAGTTTAAGGGACAGGGGCCCCTACGAGCAGTACTTC

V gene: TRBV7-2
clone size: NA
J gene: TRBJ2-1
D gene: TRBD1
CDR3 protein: CASSLVSGTGGLNEQFF
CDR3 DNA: TGTGCCAGCAGCTTAGTCTCCGGGACAGGGGGCTTGAATGAGCAGTTCTTC

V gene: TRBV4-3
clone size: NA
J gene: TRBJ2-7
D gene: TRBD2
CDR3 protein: CASSQPTSESLREQYF
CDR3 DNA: TGCGCCAGCAGCCAACCCACTAGCGAGTCCCTCCGCGAGCAGTACTTC

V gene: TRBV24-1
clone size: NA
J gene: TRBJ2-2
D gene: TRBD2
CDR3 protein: CATSGASGTSNTGELFF
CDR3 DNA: TGTGCCACCAGTGGGGCTAGCGGGACGTCGAACACCGGGGAGCTGTTTTTT

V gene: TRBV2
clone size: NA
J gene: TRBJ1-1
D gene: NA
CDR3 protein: CASSFQGTAEAFF
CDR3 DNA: TGTGCCAGCAGTTTCCAGGGGACTGCAGAAGCTTTCTTT

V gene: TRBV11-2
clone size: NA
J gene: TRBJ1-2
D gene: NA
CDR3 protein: CASSAQGPYGYTF
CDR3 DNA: TGTGCCAGCAGCGCACAGGGTCCCTATGGCTACACCTTC

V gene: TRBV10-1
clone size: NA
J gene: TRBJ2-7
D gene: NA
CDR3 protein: CASSALAAGGNEQYF
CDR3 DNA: TGCGCCAGCAGTGCCCTGGCCGCTGGTGGAAACGAGCAGTACTTC

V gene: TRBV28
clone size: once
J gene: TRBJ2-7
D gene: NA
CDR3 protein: CASSLGGSQYEQYF
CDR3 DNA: TGTGCCAGCAGTTTGGGAGGATCCCAGTACGAGCAGTACTTC

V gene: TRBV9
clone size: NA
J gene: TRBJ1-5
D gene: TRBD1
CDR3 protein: CARQGEDQPQHF
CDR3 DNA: TGTGCCCGACAGGGGGAGGACCAGCCCCAGCATTTT

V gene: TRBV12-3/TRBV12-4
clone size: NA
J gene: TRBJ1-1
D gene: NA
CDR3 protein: CASRLTEAFF
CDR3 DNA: TGTGCCAGCCGACTAACTGAAGCTTTCTTT

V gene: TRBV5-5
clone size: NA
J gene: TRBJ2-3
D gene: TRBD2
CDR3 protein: CASSLAGAGARSDTQYF
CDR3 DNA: TGTGCCAGCAGCTTGGCCGGAGCGGGGGCGCGCTCAGATACGCAGTATTTT

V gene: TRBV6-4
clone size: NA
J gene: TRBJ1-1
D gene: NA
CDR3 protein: CASSALWTEAFF
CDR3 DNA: TGTGCCAGCAGTGCCCTTTGGACTGAAGCTTTCTTT

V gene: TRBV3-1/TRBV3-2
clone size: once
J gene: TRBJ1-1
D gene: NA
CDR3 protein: CASSQTRGGEAFF
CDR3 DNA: TGTGCCAGCAGCCAGACACGAGGGGGTGAAGCTTTCTTT

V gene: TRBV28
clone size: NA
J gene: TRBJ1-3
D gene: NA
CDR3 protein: CASTTGSSGNTIYF
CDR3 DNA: TGTGCCAGCACCACAGGGAGCTCTGGAAACACCATATATTTT

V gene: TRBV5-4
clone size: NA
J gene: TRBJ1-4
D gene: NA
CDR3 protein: CASSLARPGGDEKLFF
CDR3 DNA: TGTGCCAGCAGCTTGGCCCGGCCGGGGGGGGATGAAAAACTGTTTTTT

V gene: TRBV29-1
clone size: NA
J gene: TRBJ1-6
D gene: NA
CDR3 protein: CSARTAYNSPLHF
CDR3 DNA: TGCAGCGCCAGGACAGCTTATAATTCACCCCTCCACTTT

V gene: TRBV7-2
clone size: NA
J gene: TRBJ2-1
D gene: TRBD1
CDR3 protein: CASSLGQGSYNEQFF
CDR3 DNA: TGTGCCAGCAGCTTAGGACAGGGTAGTTACAATGAGCAGTTCTTC

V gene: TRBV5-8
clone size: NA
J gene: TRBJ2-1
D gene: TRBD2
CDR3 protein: CASSLPPGRVEQFF
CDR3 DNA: TGTGCCAGCAGCTTGCCCCCCGGGAGGGTTGAGCAGTTCTTC

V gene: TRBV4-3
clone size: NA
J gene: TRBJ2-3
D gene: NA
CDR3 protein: CASSQDRRQAGTDTQYF
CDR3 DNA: TGCGCCAGCAGCCAAGATAGGCGGCAGGCAGGCACAGATACGCAGTATTTT

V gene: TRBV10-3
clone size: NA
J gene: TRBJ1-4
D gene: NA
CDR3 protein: CAISESRRNEKLFF
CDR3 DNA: TGTGCCATCAGTGAGTCAAGGAGGAATGAAAAACTGTTTTTT

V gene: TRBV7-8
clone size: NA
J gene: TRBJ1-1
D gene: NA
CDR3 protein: CASSLGGRTEAFF
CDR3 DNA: TGTGCCAGCAGCTTAGGGGGGCGTACTGAAGCTTTCTTT

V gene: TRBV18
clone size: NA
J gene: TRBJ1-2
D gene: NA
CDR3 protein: CASSPVSNGYTF
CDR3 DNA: TGTGCCAGCTCACCAGTGTCTAATGGCTACACCTTC

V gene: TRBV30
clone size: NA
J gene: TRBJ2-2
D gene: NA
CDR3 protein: CAWRYIANTGELFF
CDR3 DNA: TGTGCCTGGAGGTACATAGCGAACACCGGGGAGCTGTTTTTT

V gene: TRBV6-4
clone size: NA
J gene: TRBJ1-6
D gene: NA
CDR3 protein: CASSDRGNSPLHF
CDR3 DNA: TGTGCCAGCAGTGACAGGGGGAATTCACCCCTCCACTTT

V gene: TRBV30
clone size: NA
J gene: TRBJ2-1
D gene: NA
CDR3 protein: CAWSDGNEQFF
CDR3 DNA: TGTGCCTGGAGTGATGGCAATGAGCAGTTCTTC

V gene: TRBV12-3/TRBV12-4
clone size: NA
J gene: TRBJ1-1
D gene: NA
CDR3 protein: CASSAYGTEAFF
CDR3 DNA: TGTGCCAGCAGTGCATACGGCACTGAAGCTTTCTTT

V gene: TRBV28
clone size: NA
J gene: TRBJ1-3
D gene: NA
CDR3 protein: CASTLGGAGGNTIYF
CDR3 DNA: TGTGCCAGCACCCTGGGGGGGGCTGGTGGAAACACCATATATTTT

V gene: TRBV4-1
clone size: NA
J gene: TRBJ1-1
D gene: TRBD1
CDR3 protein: CASSQGAGGNTEAFF
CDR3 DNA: TGCGCCAGCAGCCAAGGGGCAGGGGGCAACACTGAAGCTTTCTTT

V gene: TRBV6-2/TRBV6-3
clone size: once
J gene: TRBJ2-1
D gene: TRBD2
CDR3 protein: CASSSGTSGSNEQFF
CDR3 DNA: TGTGCCAGCAGTTCCGGGACTAGCGGGAGCAATGAGCAGTTCTTC

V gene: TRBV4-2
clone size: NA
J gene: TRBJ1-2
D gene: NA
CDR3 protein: CASSQDTGGLGGYTF
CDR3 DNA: TGTGCCAGCAGCCAAGATACGGGGGGCCTTGGTGGCTACACCTTC

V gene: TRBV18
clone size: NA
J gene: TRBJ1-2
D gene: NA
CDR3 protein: CASSPRGGSNYGYTF
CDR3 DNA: TGTGCCAGCTCCCCAAGGGGGGGGTCTAACTATGGCTACACCTTC

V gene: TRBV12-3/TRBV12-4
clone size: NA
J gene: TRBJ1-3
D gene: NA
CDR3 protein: CASKIWPDSTIYF
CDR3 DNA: TGTGCCAGCAAAATTTGGCCGGACAGCACCATATATTTT

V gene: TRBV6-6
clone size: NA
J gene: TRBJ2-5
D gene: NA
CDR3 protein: CASSWLGAEETQYF
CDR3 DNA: TGTGCCAGCAGTTGGCTCGGGGCCGAAGAGACCCAGTACTTC